This T cell receptor (beta chain) was sequenced during a study of OX40 agonist ivuxolimab in advanced cancers. About the study: Eligibility admitted prior anti-PD-1, anti-PD-L1 or anti-CTLA-4 therapy; approximately 40% had some.

General study points: On average, a greater number of expanded clones characterised CD8+ T cells relative to CD4+. The study found among the lowest clonal expansion in partial responders at 0.1-3.0 mg/kg.

CDR1 is LNHDA and CDR2 is SQIVND in the germline V gene (reference sequence). There are 15 residues in the CDR3. With 7 bases removed from V and 2 bases from J, the gap between germline ends came to 15 bases. On cycle 4 day 1 and cycle 7 day 1, as well as at baseline, blood was sampled. Clones were read by immunoSEQ multiplex PCR, and TCRdb kept only the in-frame ones, dropping some. The sample includes about 43,000 clones, around 87% of them seen just once. A remark on this clone: Its antigen is still unknown.

The receptor's source is an adult with an advanced solid tumor such as melanoma, head and neck, liver or kidney cancer. The material was CD4+ or CD8+ T cells sorted from blood, obtained in a trial of the OX40 agonist ivuxolimab. The chain joins TRBV19 to TRBJ1-5, with a possible D match to TRBD1 (6 bases). The CDR3 DNA follows: TGTGCCAGTATCGCTGGGGGGCAGGGCAATCAGCCCCAGCATTTT. This sequence encodes CASIAGGQGNQPQHF.